A selection of T cell receptor beta chains follows, all from one sample in a study of CD8 T cells in ankylosing spondylitis. In TCRdb, the 5' RACE reads were re-called with MiXCR into one record per CDR3 protein. In the table there are around 770,000 distinct CDR3 sequences, 12% of which are singletons. Sequences were obtained from blood, either unsorted or a sorted T cell fraction (not recorded which). The receptors here all came from a male donor with ankylosing spondylitis. Each CDR3 is given with its conserved first and last residue. The D gene is left open where the match is weak. Clone size, where shown, is once, few, many, or a class for clones that have expanded.

J: TRBJ2-3; V: TRBV20-1; size: .; D: .; CDR3: CSARDVDQLRDTQYF; DNA: TGCAGTGCTAGAGATGTAGACCAACTCAGGGATACGCAGTATTTT
J: TRBJ1-2; V: TRBV6-1; size: few; D: TRBD1; CDR3: CASSRRQGTYGYTF; DNA: TGTGCCAGCAGCCGAAGACAGGGGACCTATGGCTACACCTTC
J: TRBJ2-7; V: TRBV20-1; size: .; D: .; CDR3: CSAPDRILSYEQYF; DNA: TGCAGTGCTCCTGACAGGATCCTCTCCTACGAGCAGTACTTC
J: TRBJ2-7; V: TRBV9; size: .; D: TRBD2; CDR3: CASSVTAGEYIYEQYF; DNA: TGTGCCAGCAGCGTGACAGCGGGAGAATATATTTACGAGCAGTACTTC
J: TRBJ1-2; V: TRBV6-5; size: many; D: .; CDR3: CASSFTPGQGYTF; DNA: TGTGCCAGCAGTTTTACACCTGGGCAAGGCTACACCTTC
J: TRBJ2-7; V: TRBV5-1; size: .; D: .; CDR3: CASSLIGGAEQYF; DNA: TGCGCCAGCAGCTTAATAGGAGGGGCCGAGCAGTACTTC
J: TRBJ2-5; V: TRBV20-1; size: .; D: .; CDR3: CSAKSANEETQYF; DNA: TGCAGTGCTAAGTCAGCGAATGAAGAGACCCAGTACTTC
J: TRBJ2-5; V: TRBV29-1; size: .; D: TRBD2; CDR3: CSVSGVIQETQYF; DNA: TGCAGCGTGAGCGGGGTGATCCAAGAGACCCAGTACTTC
J: TRBJ2-7; V: TRBV5-1; size: .; D: .; CDR3: CASSAETEQYF; DNA: TGCGCCAGCAGTGCGGAGACAGAGCAGTACTTC
J: TRBJ2-5; V: TRBV7-2; size: .; D: TRBD2; CDR3: CASSPRQTSGKETQYF; DNA: TGTGCCAGCAGCCCCCGTCAGACTAGCGGTAAAGAGACCCAGTACTTC
J: TRBJ2-5; V: TRBV6-5; size: .; D: .; CDR3: CASSYATLEGKETQYF; DNA: TGTGCCAGCAGTTACGCGACCCTCGAGGGGAAGGAGACCCAGTACTTC
J: TRBJ2-7; V: TRBV6-1; size: few; D: TRBD1; CDR3: CASSDKDRGREQYF; DNA: TGTGCCAGCAGTGATAAGGACAGGGGGCGAGAGCAGTACTTC
J: TRBJ2-2; V: TRBV7-2; size: .; D: TRBD2; CDR3: CASSLRGAVLAGELFF; DNA: TGTGCCAGCAGCTTGCGGGGGGCGGTTTTGGCCGGGGAGCTGTTTTTT
J: TRBJ1-2; V: TRBV6-5; size: few; D: TRBD1; CDR3: CASSLLWDRLGDGYTF; DNA: TGTGCCAGCAGTTTGTTATGGGACAGGCTAGGGGATGGCTACACCTTC
J: TRBJ2-1; V: TRBV6-2/TRBV6-3; size: .; D: TRBD1; CDR3: CASSSFRAGGSGRTYNEQFF; DNA: TGTGCCAGCAGTTCTTTTAGGGCAGGGGGCAGTGGGAGAACCTACAATGAGCAGTTCTTC
J: TRBJ1-1; V: TRBV6-1; size: few; D: TRBD1; CDR3: CASKGTGPMNTEAFF; DNA: TGTGCCAGCAAGGGGACAGGGCCCATGAACACTGAAGCTTTCTTT